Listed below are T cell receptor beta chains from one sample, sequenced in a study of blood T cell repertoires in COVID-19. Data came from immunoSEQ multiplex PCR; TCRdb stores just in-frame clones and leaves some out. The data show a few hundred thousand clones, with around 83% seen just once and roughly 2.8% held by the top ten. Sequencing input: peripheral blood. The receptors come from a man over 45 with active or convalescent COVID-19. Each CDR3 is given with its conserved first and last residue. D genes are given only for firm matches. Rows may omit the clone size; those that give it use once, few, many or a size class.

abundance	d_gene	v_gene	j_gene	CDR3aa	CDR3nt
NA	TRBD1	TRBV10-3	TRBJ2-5	CATRDRTQETQYF	TGTGCCACTAGGGACAGGACCCAAGAGACCCAGTACTTC
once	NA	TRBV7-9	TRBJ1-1	CASSKEGGTEAFF	TGTGCCAGCAGCAAAGAAGGGGGCACTGAAGCTTTCTTT
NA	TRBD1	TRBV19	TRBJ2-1	CASSILTGYSYEQFF	TGTGCCAGTAGTATATTGACAGGGTATAGTTATGAGCAGTTCTTC
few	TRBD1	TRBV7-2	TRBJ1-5	CASSLSRGLNQPQHF	TGTGCCAGCAGCTTGAGCAGGGGGCTCAATCAGCCCCAGCATTTT
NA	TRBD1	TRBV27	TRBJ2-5	CASSPSGTGGASPPQETQYF	TGTGCCAGCAGTCCTTCCGGGACAGGGGGCGCATCGCCACCGCAAGAGACCCAGTACTTC
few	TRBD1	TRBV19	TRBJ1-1	CASGILTGGGTNTEAFF	TGTGCCAGTGGAATTCTGACAGGGGGCGGGACGAACACTGAAGCTTTCTTT
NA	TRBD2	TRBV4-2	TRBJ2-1	CASSQEGLASSYNEQFF	TGTGCCAGCAGCCAAGAGGGACTAGCGAGCTCCTACAATGAGCAGTTCTTC
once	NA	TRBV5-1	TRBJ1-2	CASSPSGQLGYGYTF	TGCGCCAGCAGCCCCTCGGGTCAGCTTGGTTATGGCTACACCTTC
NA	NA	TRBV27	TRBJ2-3	CASSFSLSTDTQYF	TGTGCCAGCAGTTTTAGCCTATCAACAGATACGCAGTATTTT
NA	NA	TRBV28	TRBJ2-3	CASSLLAGYRVDTQYF	TGTGCCAGCAGTTTATTAGCAGGGTACCGCGTAGATACGCAGTATTTT
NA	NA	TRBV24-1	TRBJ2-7	CATSDNLPSSYEQYF	TGTGCCACCAGTGACAACCTGCCCAGCTCCTACGAGCAGTACTTC
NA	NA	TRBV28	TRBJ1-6	CASSLRGPASLHF	TGTGCCAGCAGTTTAAGGGGCCCTGCCTCCCTCCACTTT
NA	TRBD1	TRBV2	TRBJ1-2	CASRAGQLNYGYTF	TGTGCCAGCAGGGCGGGACAGCTTAACTATGGCTACACCTTC
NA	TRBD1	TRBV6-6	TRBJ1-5	CASINIQGGSNQPQHF	TGTGCCAGCATTAACATACAGGGGGGAAGCAATCAGCCCCAGCATTTT
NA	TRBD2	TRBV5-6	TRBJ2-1	CASSLLQAGGRQFF	TGTGCCAGCAGCTTGCTTCAAGCGGGGGGCAGGCAGTTCTTC
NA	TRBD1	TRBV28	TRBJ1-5	CASSGTGERQPQHF	TGTGCCAGCAGCGGGACAGGGGAACGCCAGCCCCAGCATTTT
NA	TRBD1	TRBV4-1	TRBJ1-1	CASSQRTGTNTEAFF	TGCGCCAGCAGCCAAAGGACAGGGACTAACACTGAAGCTTTCTTT
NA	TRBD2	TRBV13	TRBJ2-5	CASSALAGGFEETQYF	TGTGCCAGCAGCGCCCTAGCGGGGGGGTTTGAGGAGACCCAGTACTTC
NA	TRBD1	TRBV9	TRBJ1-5	CASSGGQVYQPQHF	TGTGCCAGCAGCGGGGGACAGGTTTATCAGCCCCAGCATTTT
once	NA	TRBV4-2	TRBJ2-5	CASSQEYGGETQYF	TGTGCCAGCAGCCAAGAGTACGGGGGAGAGACCCAGTACTTC
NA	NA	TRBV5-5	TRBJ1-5	CASSPDRNQPQHF	TGTGCCAGCAGCCCGGACAGAAATCAGCCCCAGCATTTT
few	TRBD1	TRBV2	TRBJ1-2	CASIPDRGLSGYTF	TGTGCCAGCATTCCTGACAGGGGGCTCAGTGGCTACACCTTC
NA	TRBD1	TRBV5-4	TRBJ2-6	CASSLGQGASGANVLTF	TGTGCCAGCAGCTTGGGACAGGGGGCCTCTGGGGCCAACGTCCTGACTTTC
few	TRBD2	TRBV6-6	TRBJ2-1	CASSYSRLAGTEEFF	TGTGCCAGCAGTTACAGCAGACTAGCAGGTACCGAGGAGTTCTTC
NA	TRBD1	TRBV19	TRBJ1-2	CASSIGQGSGYTF	TGTGCCAGTAGTATAGGACAGGGATCTGGCTACACCTTC
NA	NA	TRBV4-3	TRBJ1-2	CASSPRRDAGYGYTF	TGCGCCAGCAGCCCAAGAAGGGATGCGGGCTATGGCTACACCTTC
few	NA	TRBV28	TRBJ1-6	CASSTRDISSYNSPLHF	TGTGCCAGCAGTACCCGGGACATCAGCTCCTATAATTCACCCCTCCACTTT
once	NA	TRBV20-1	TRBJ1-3	CSARDRNTIYF	TGCAGTGCTAGAGATCGGAACACCATATATTTT
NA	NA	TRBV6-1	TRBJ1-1	CASSEAGAGGTEAFF	TGTGCCAGCAGTGAAGCCGGGGCGGGGGGCACTGAAGCTTTCTTT
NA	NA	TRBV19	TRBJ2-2	CASSSGPPNTGELFF	TGTGCCAGTAGCTCAGGGCCTCCGAACACCGGGGAGCTGTTTTTT
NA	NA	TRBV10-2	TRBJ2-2	CASSWGLGGELFF	TGCGCCAGCAGTTGGGGGCTGGGCGGGGAGCTGTTTTTT
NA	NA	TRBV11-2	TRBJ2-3	CASSPGTDTQYF	TGTGCCAGCAGCCCGGGGACAGATACGCAGTATTTT
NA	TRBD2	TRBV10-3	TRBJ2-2	CAIREIAGEIGELFF	TGTGCCATCAGGGAAATAGCGGGAGAGATCGGGGAGCTGTTTTTT
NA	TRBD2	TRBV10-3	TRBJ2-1	CAISEGLVIDEQFF	TGTGCCATCAGTGAGGGACTAGTGATCGATGAGCAGTTCTTC
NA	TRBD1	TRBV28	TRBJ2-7	CASSMTGGGYEQYF	TGTGCCAGCAGTATGACAGGGGGTGGGTACGAGCAGTACTTC
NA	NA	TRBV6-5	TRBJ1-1	CASSRTYQALEAFF	TGTGCCAGCAGTCGGACATATCAGGCTCTTGAAGCTTTCTTT
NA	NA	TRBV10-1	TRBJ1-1	CASSESAPGTEAFF	TGCGCCAGCAGTGAGTCGGCCCCGGGCACTGAAGCTTTCTTT
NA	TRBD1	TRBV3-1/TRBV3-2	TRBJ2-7	CASSQGVGGIEQYF	TGTGCCAGCAGCCAAGGGGTAGGGGGCATCGAGCAGTACTTC
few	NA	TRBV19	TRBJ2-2	CASSIGQNTGELFF	TGTGCCAGTAGTATAGGACAGAACACCGGGGAGCTGTTTTTT
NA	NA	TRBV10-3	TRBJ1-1	CAISDRGVTEAFF	TGTGCCATCAGTGATCGGGGGGTTACTGAAGCTTTCTTT
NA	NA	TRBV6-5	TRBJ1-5	CASSYTGNQPQHF	TGTGCCAGCAGTTACACGGGCAATCAGCCCCAGCATTTT
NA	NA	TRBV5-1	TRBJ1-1	CASSLESGNTEAFF	TGCGCCAGCAGCTTGGAGTCCGGGAACACTGAAGCTTTCTTT
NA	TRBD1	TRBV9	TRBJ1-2	CASSDQGAPNYGYTF	TGTGCCAGCAGCGATCAGGGGGCCCCTAACTATGGCTACACCTTC
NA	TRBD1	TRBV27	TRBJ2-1	CASSSSYGQGYNEQFF	TGTGCCAGCAGTTCCAGTTATGGACAGGGGTACAATGAGCAGTTCTTC
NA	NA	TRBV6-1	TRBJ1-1	CASSDWGLGTEAFF	TGTGCCAGCAGTGATTGGGGGCTGGGTACTGAAGCTTTCTTT
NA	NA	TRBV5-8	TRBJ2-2	CASSLYRGSGAGELFF	TGTGCCAGCAGCTTGTATCGTGGGAGTGGTGCCGGGGAGCTGTTTTTT
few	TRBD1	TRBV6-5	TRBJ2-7	CASTKETGGSYEQYF	TGTGCCAGCACCAAAGAGACAGGGGGCTCCTACGAGCAGTACTTC
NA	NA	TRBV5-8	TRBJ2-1	CASSSYGNEQFF	TGTGCCAGCAGCTCCTATGGTAATGAGCAGTTCTTC
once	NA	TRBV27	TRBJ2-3	CASSIQGVSTDTQYF	TGTGCCAGCAGTATACAGGGAGTCAGCACAGATACGCAGTATTTT
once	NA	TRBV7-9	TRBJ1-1	CASSFSPNTEAFF	TGTGCCAGCAGCTTTAGCCCAAACACTGAAGCTTTCTTT
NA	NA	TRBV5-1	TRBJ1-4	CASSLNGQNYEKLFF	TGCGCCAGCAGCTTGAATGGCCAGAATTACGAAAAACTGTTTTTT
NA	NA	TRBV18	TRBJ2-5	CASSSQETQYF	TGTGCCAGCTCATCACAAGAGACCCAGTACTTC
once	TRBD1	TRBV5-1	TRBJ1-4	CASSWTGDRREKLFF	TGCGCCAGCAGCTGGACAGGGGATAGAAGGGAAAAACTGTTTTTT
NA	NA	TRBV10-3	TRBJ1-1	CAISLGMNTEAFF	TGTGCCATCTCTCTCGGGATGAACACTGAAGCTTTCTTT
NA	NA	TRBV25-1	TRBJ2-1	CASSVSLGYNEQFF	TGTGCCAGCAGTGTTAGTCTCGGTTACAATGAGCAGTTCTTC
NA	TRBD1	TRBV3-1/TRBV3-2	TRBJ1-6	CASSPGQGGNSPLHF	TGTGCCAGCAGCCCAGGACAGGGTGGCAATTCACCCCTCCACTTT
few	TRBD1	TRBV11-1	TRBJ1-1	CASSLQGARTEAFF	TGTGCCAGCAGCTTACAGGGGGCTAGGACTGAAGCTTTCTTT